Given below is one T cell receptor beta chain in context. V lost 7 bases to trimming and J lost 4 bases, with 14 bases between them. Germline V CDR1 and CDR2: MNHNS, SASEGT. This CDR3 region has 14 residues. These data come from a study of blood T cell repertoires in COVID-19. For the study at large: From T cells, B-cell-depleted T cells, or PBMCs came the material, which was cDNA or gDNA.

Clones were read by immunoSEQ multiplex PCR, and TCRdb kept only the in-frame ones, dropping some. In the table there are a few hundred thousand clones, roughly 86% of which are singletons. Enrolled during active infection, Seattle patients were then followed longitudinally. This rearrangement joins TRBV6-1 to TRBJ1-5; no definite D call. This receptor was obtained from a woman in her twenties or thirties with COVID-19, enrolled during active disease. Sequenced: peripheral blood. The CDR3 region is CASTFLEGNQPQHF. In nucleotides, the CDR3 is TGTGCCAGCACTTTTTTAGAGGGAAATCAGCCCCAGCATTTT.